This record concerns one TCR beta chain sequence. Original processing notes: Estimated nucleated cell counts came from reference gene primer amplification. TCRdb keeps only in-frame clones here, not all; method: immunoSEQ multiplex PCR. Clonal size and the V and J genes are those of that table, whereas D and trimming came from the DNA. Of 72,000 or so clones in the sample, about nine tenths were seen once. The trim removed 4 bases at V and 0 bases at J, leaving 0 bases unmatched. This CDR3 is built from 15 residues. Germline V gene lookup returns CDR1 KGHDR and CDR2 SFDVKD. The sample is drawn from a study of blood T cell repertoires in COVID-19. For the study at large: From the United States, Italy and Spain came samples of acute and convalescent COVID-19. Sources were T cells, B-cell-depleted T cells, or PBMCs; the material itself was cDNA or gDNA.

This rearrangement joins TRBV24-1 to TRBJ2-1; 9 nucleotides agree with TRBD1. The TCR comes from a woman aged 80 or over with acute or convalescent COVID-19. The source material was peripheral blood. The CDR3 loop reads CATSEGQGSYNEQFF. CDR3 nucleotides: TGTGCCACCAGTGAGGGACAGGGCTCCTACAATGAGCAGTTCTTC.